This T cell receptor (beta chain) was sequenced during a study of CD8+ T cells in alopecia areata. The CDR3 runs to 15 residues. CDR1 and CDR2 from the germline V gene are SGDLS and YYNGEE. Trimming removed 0 bases at V and 4 bases at J, with 11 bases between. This clone was detected a few times. cDNA serving as the sequencing template came from extracted, reverse transcribed RNA. Sequencing was performed with immunoSEQ multiplex PCR; in TCRdb, only in-frame clones are kept and a portion is missing. The sample includes over 100,000 clones, around 56% of them seen just once. Treatment reported: oral pan-JAK inhibitor, 5-10 mg twice daily.

Material: CD4+ T cells sorted from blood, obtained at week 4, from a patient treated with tofacitinib. The source is a human donor with alopecia areata. This chain uses TRBV9 with TRBJ2-1; D unresolved. CDR3 nucleotides: TGTGCCAGCAGCGTAGCTGGGCTGCCTTACAATGAGCAGTTCTTC. Translating it yields CASSVAGLPYNEQFF.